Listed below are T cell receptor beta chains from one sample, sequenced in a study of blood T cell repertoires in COVID-19. Profiled with immunoSEQ multiplex PCR; TCRdb holds only in-frame clones, not every one. Of some 100,000 clones in the sample, 87% were seen once. Sequences were obtained from peripheral blood. Receptors originate from a man aged 30 to 39 in a cohort sampled during active COVID-19. CDR3s include the opening cysteine and the closing phenylalanine or tryptophan. A D gene is named only where the DNA matches it firmly. Rows may omit the clone size; those that give it use once, few, many or a size class.

TGTGCCAGCAGCCAAGGAGGACAGAACACAGATACGCAGTATTTT,CASSQGGQNTDTQYF,.,TRBJ2-3,few,TRBV4-2
TGTGCCAGCAGTACCGCGACAGCGAACACTGAAGCTTTCTTT,CASSTATANTEAFF,.,TRBJ1-1,.,TRBV6-5
TGTGCCAGCAGCCGTGTAGCGGGGGCCACCTACGAGCAGTACTTC,CASSRVAGATYEQYF,TRBD2,TRBJ2-7,.,TRBV7-2
TGTGCCAGCCCCGGGGACAGACTACCTAACTATGGCTACACCTTC,CASPGDRLPNYGYTF,TRBD1,TRBJ1-2,.,TRBV2
TGTGCCAGCAGGGGGCAGGGTGCCAATGAGCAGTTCTTC,CASRGQGANEQFF,.,TRBJ2-1,once,TRBV2
TGCGCCAGCAGTGAGTCCCGGGGGGCGGGACTTCTTTATGGCTACACCTTC,CASSESRGAGLLYGYTF,.,TRBJ1-2,.,TRBV10-2
TGTGCCAGCAGCGCTAAACTAGCGGGGAGTTCTCAGGATACGCAGTATTTT,CASSAKLAGSSQDTQYF,TRBD2,TRBJ2-3,.,TRBV5-4
TGTGCCAGCAGCTCAGGGTGGAACACTGAAGCTTTCTTT,CASSSGWNTEAFF,.,TRBJ1-1,.,TRBV3-1/TRBV3-2
TGTGCCAGCAGTCCCCCGGGGGGGACGAATCAGCCCCAGCATTTT,CASSPPGGTNQPQHF,.,TRBJ1-5,.,TRBV6-6
TGCGCCAGCAGAACTATAACGGAATCAGGGGGTACGCAGTATTTT,CASRTITESGGTQYF,TRBD1,TRBJ2-3,.,TRBV5-1
TGTGCCAGCAGCTTCATAGCAGATACGCAGTATTTT,CASSFIADTQYF,.,TRBJ2-3,.,TRBV7-9
TGTGCCATCAGTGAATGGACTAATAGACCCCACTATGAAGCTTTCTTT,CAISEWTNRPHYEAFF,.,TRBJ1-1,.,TRBV10-3
TGTTCCACCCGAGGACTAGCGGGGGACCAAGAGACCCAGTACTTC,CSTRGLAGDQETQYF,TRBD2,TRBJ2-5,.,TRBV6-6
TGTGCCAGCAGCAGCCGGGATTCACCCCTCCACTTT,CASSSRDSPLHF,.,TRBJ1-6,once,TRBV3-1/TRBV3-2
TGTGCCAGCAGCTTCGGAGATACGCAGTATTTT,CASSFGDTQYF,.,TRBJ2-3,few,TRBV5-6
TGTGCCTGGAGTGTACAAGGAGACAGACTGTTTTTT,CAWSVQGDRLFF,.,TRBJ1-4,.,TRBV30
TGTGCCAGCAGCAGCTACAGTTATTCACCCCTCCACTTT,CASSSYSYSPLHF,.,TRBJ1-6,.,TRBV5-8
TGTGCCAGCAACCGGGGGGAAAACACCGGGGAGCTGTTTTTT,CASNRGENTGELFF,TRBD2,TRBJ2-2,once,TRBV6-5
TGCGCCAGCAGCTTGCCGGGACTAGCAGGTCCAGATACGCAGTATTTT,CASSLPGLAGPDTQYF,TRBD2,TRBJ2-3,.,TRBV5-1
TGTGCCAGCAGTTACAAAGGACAATCGTTAACAACCCAAGAGACCCAGTACTTC,CASSYKGQSLTTQETQYF,.,TRBJ2-5,.,TRBV6-2/TRBV6-3
TGTGCCAGCAGCCCGACAGGGGGAGCTGGGGCCAACGTCCTGACTTTC,CASSPTGGAGANVLTF,TRBD1,TRBJ2-6,.,TRBV9
TGTGCCAGCAGTCCAGGGGGCCGCGGCCCGAACACTGAAGCTTTCTTT,CASSPGGRGPNTEAFF,TRBD1,TRBJ1-1,.,TRBV3-1/TRBV3-2
TGTGCCATAACAGGCGGGGGGTTAGAAACAGATACGCAGTATTTT,CAITGGGLETDTQYF,TRBD2,TRBJ2-3,.,TRBV10-3
TGTGCCCTAACAGGGTTCCTCACAGATACGCAGTATTTT,CALTGFLTDTQYF,.,TRBJ2-3,.,TRBV28
TGTGCCAGCAGCGTAGGTCTGAGCGGGGGGATTCAAGAGACCCAGTACTTC,CASSVGLSGGIQETQYF,TRBD2,TRBJ2-5,.,TRBV9
TGTGCCATACAGGGTCCAAATCAGCCCCAGCATTTT,CAIQGPNQPQHF,.,TRBJ1-5,.,TRBV6-6
TGTGCCAGCAGCTTGGGCGGGGGCGATAATTCACCCCTCCACTTT,CASSLGGGDNSPLHF,.,TRBJ1-6,.,TRBV5-4
TGCGCCAGCAGCATACAGGAGGGGAACACTGAAGCTTTCTTT,CASSIQEGNTEAFF,.,TRBJ1-1,.,TRBV5-1
TGTGCCAGTCGGCGGGGCACGAACACCGGGGAGCTGTTTTTT,CASRRGTNTGELFF,.,TRBJ2-2,.,TRBV10-3
TGTGCCAGTAGTACTACTAACTATAATTCACCCCTCCACTTT,CASSTTNYNSPLHF,.,TRBJ1-6,.,TRBV19
TGTGCCAGCAGCTTAGCTCCGAGTGAGCAGTTCTTC,CASSLAPSEQFF,.,TRBJ2-1,.,TRBV7-9
TGTGCCAGCAGCCCTGGACTAGCGGGGGAAGAGACCCAGTACTTC,CASSPGLAGEETQYF,TRBD2,TRBJ2-5,.,TRBV7-9
TGTGCCAGTAGGGGCGGGGGATGGCCCCAGCATTTT,CASRGGGWPQHF,.,TRBJ1-5,.,TRBV19
TGTGCCAGCAGTGTGACAGGGGTTGACTACGAGCAGTACTTC,CASSVTGVDYEQYF,TRBD1,TRBJ2-7,.,TRBV2
TGTGCCAGCAGCTTAGCGCATAAGGGGGAGACCCAGTACTTC,CASSLAHKGETQYF,.,TRBJ2-5,.,TRBV7-7
TGTGCCAGCAGTGACGGCAGAAGCGGGGGGGCCACGCCAGATACGCAGTATTTT,CASSDGRSGGATPDTQYF,TRBD2,TRBJ2-3,.,TRBV6-1
TGTGCCAGCAGCCCCGGACAGGGGGCGGGTGGAGACGAGCAGTACTTC,CASSPGQGAGGDEQYF,TRBD1,TRBJ2-7,few,TRBV9
TGTGCCAGCAGTTACCTCAAGGGACTTCCGGACACCGGGGAGCTGTTTTTT,CASSYLKGLPDTGELFF,.,TRBJ2-2,few,TRBV6-2/TRBV6-3
TGTGCCAGCAGCCCCGGACCACAGGGGTCAAGGACTGAAGCTTTCTTT,CASSPGPQGSRTEAFF,TRBD1,TRBJ1-1,.,TRBV5-4
TGTGCCAGCAGTGAATGGGGCGGGGGCACGGGGACCCAGTACTTC,CASSEWGGGTGTQYF,.,TRBJ2-5,.,TRBV6-1
TGCGCCAGCAGCTTGACACCGGACAGGTTCGGCGGTCAGCCCCAGCATTTT,CASSLTPDRFGGQPQHF,TRBD1,TRBJ1-5,.,TRBV5-1
TGTGCCAGCTCGGGAGGGACAGATACGCAGTATTTT,CASSGGTDTQYF,TRBD2,TRBJ2-3,.,TRBV12-3/TRBV12-4
TGTGCCAGCAGCTTAGGGGGCGGATTGAACACTGAAGCTTTCTTT,CASSLGGGLNTEAFF,.,TRBJ1-1,.,TRBV7-8
TGTGCCACCAGCAGAGGTGCTTTGGGCAGCCTGAAAGGCACAGATACGCAGTATTTT,CATSRGALGSLKGTDTQYF,.,TRBJ2-3,.,TRBV15
TGTGCCAGCAGCTTAAAACTAGAAACCCACGAGCAGTACTTC,CASSLKLETHEQYF,.,TRBJ2-7,.,TRBV7-9
TGTGCCACCAGTGCCTTGGGGGGGAGAGAGACCCAGTACTTC,CATSALGGRETQYF,TRBD2,TRBJ2-5,.,TRBV24-1
TGCGCCAGCAGCCAAGGCCGGACAGAGTACAATTCACCCCTCCACTTT,CASSQGRTEYNSPLHF,.,TRBJ1-6,.,TRBV4-3
TGTGCCAGCAGCTTAGAACTAGCGGGGATCGCAGATACGCAGTATTTT,CASSLELAGIADTQYF,TRBD2,TRBJ2-3,once,TRBV7-2
TGCGCCAGCAGCTTGGAACAGGGGGCTGGAAACACCATATATTTT,CASSLEQGAGNTIYF,TRBD1,TRBJ1-3,.,TRBV5-1
TGCAGCGTGGGAGTGACGCGACCTACCTACGAGCAGTACTTC,CSVGVTRPTYEQYF,.,TRBJ2-7,.,TRBV29-1
TGCGCCAGCAGCCGGGGACTGAGCCAAGAGACCCAGTACTTC,CASSRGLSQETQYF,.,TRBJ2-5,.,TRBV5-1
TGCGCCAGCAGCCCCACTAGCGTTAGCGGGGAGCTGTTTTTT,CASSPTSVSGELFF,TRBD2,TRBJ2-2,.,TRBV5-1
TGTGCCAGCAGTTCCGGGACTCGTGAGCAGTACTTC,CASSSGTREQYF,.,TRBJ2-7,.,TRBV28
TGTGCCAGTAGTATAGACCCCGCAAGGGCTGGGGGGGCAGATACGCAGTATTTT,CASSIDPARAGGADTQYF,TRBD2,TRBJ2-3,.,TRBV19
TGCGCCAGCAGCCAAGCGCAGGCCCTCGTAGGGGAGCTGTTTTTT,CASSQAQALVGELFF,.,TRBJ2-2,once,TRBV4-1